The 21 T cell receptor beta chains given below trace back to one sample, sequenced in a study of blood T cell repertoires in COVID-19. The method was immunoSEQ multiplex PCR; TCRdb's version includes in-frame clones alone and lacks a portion of them. The data contain approximately 240,000 clones, 75% to 90% of them singletons. The sequencing sample was made of PBMCs or T cells enriched from blood (not recorded which). The receptors come from a woman in her 30s with acute COVID-19.

The chain carries TRBV18 and TRBJ1-2, with a weak D call TRBD1 (6 bases). Trimming left V 0 bases short and J 0 bases short, with 11 bases between. This CDR3 spans 16 amino acids. Looked up from germline, CDR1 is KGHSH and CDR2 is LQKENI. In DNA form, the CDR3 reads TGTGCCAGCTCACCACCAGGACAGATAACTAACTATGGCTACACCTTC. As protein: CASSPPGQITNYGYTF. Supplemented by reference TRBV18 and TRBJ1-2, the full variable domain reads NAGVMQNPRHLVRRRGQEARLRCSPMKGHSHVYWYRQLPEEGLKFMVYLQKENIIDESGMPKERFSAEFPKEGPSILRIQQVVRGDSAAYFCASSPPGQITNYGYTFGSGTRLTVV.

DNA for the CDR3: TGCGCCAGCAGCCAAGATTTCACACTACACAATGAGCAGTTCTTC. It translates to CASSQDFTLHNEQFF. The chain recombines TRBV4-3 with TRBJ2-1, with D unresolved. Germline V gives CDR1 LGHNA, CDR2 YSLEER. Trimming removed 0 bases from V and 5 bases from J, with 11 bases in between. CDR3 size: 15 residues.

The CDR3 nucleotides are TGTGCCAGCGGACTGTCGTTGAACACCGGGGAGCTGTTTTTT. Protein: CASGLSLNTGELFF. The V call is TRBV6-5, the J call TRBJ2-2; weak D call: TRBD2 (5 bases). With 8 bases removed from V and 1 base from J, the gap between germline ends came to 11 bases. This CDR3 has 14 amino acids. Germline CDR1 is MNHEY and CDR2 is SVGAGI.

This rearrangement joins TRBV29-1 to TRBJ2-1; 10 bases agree with TRBD1. V lost 5 bases, J lost 8 bases, and 9 bases stayed unmatched. The CDR3 loop spans 14 amino acids. In germline, CDR1 is SQVTM, CDR2 ANQGSEA. The CDR3 DNA reads TGCAGCGTTCTAGGACAGGGGGTGACGGATGAGCAGTTCTTC. Its protein product is CSVLGQGVTDEQFF.

The J gene is TRBJ1-2, the V gene TRBV28, with 12 bases that match TRBD1. Germline values: CDR1 MDHEN, CDR2 SYDVKM. This CDR3 region has 13 residues. The junction had 4 bases not matched to a gene; V was cut back by 7 bases and J by 7 bases. CDR3: CASKGQGARGYTF. The DNA for the CDR3 is TGTGCCAGCAAGGGACAGGGGGCTCGTGGCTACACCTTC.

The chain combines TRBV3-1 (or the pseudogene TRBV3-2) with TRBJ2-3, with TRBD1 identical over 9 bases. CDR1 and CDR2 from the germline V gene are LGHDT and YNNKEL (reference sequence). CDR3 size: 15 residues. Trimming cost V 2 bases and J 4 bases; bases outside gene matches: 4. This CDR3 is CASSQPGQGADTQYF. The CDR3 DNA is TGTGCCAGCAGCCAACCGGGACAGGGTGCAGATACGCAGTATTTT.

The V call is TRBV2, the J call TRBJ1-1, with D possibly TRBD1 on 6 matching bases. Trimming pared 4 bases from V and 5 bases from J, leaving 14 bases between. The CDR3 has 14 amino acids. CDR1 and CDR2 (germline): SNHLY, FYNNEI. The CDR3, as DNA: TGTGCCAGCAGTGGTCCAGGGGTGGGAACTGAAGCTTTCTTT. Encoded protein: CASSGPGVGTEAFF.

The DNA for the CDR3 is TGTGCCAGCAGCTTCGACGCGGGAGGGACAGATACGCAGTATTTT. Its translation is CASSFDAGGTDTQYF. This chain links TRBV5-5 with TRBJ2-3, with 9 bases identical to TRBD2. After removal of 2 bases from V and 3 bases from J, the junction contained 4 bases not matched to a gene. The CDR3 extends over 15 amino acids. The V gene's germline CDR1 is SGHKS and CDR2 YYEKEE (reference sequence).

J is TRBJ1-6 and V is TRBV2; maybe TRBD1 (6 bases). The V end lost 9 bases, the J end lost 6 bases, and 18 bases lay between the germline ends. The CDR3 has 15 amino acids. The germline gives CDR1 SNHLY, CDR2 FYNNEI. CDR3 nucleotide sequence: TGTGCCAGAAAGAAAGGACAGCCGGGTAATTCACCCCTCCACTTT. As protein: CARKKGQPGNSPLHF.

This chain links TRBV15 with TRBJ2-5, with 12 positions matching TRBD1. Germline V lookup: CDR1 LNHNV, CDR2 YYDKDF (reference sequence). The trim removed 5 bases at V and 6 bases at J, leaving 7 bases unmatched. This CDR3 spans 15 amino acids. CDR3 sequence reads: CATSGWDRGRQTQYF. CDR3 in DNA: TGTGCCACCAGCGGTTGGGACAGGGGGCGACAGACCCAGTACTTC.

The DNA of the CDR3 is TGTGCCAGCAGTACCGTTGGGCGGGGGCAGTACGAGCAGTACTTC. Its protein is CASSTVGRGQYEQYF. V is TRBV6-5 and J is TRBJ2-7; D is perhaps TRBD2 (7 bases). CDR3 length equals 15 residues. Trimming cost V 5 bases and J 4 bases, with 18 bases left between them. Germline CDR1 reads MNHEY; CDR2 reads SVGAGI.

The chain recombines TRBV19 with TRBJ1-1; D is ambiguous. Between the trimmed V and J ends, which lost 6 bases and 1 base, there was a span of 9 bases. The germline CDR1 and CDR2 sequences are LNHDA and SQIVND (reference sequence). The CDR3 spans 13 residues. The CDR3 sequence is CASSRHQNTEAFF. The CDR3 nucleotides are TGTGCCAGTAGCAGGCATCAGAACACTGAAGCTTTCTTT.

The chain couples TRBV29-1 to TRBJ1-1, with TRBD1 as a possible D gene (6 bases). Per the germline V gene, CDR1 is SQVTM and CDR2 is ANQGSEA. The V end was cut by 8 bases, the J end by 0 bases, with 16 bases between. This CDR3 spans 14 amino acids. The CDR3 coding sequence is TGCAGCTCTTCTCGGGGGGCGGTGAACACTGAAGCTTTCTTT. Residues: CSSSRGAVNTEAFF.

J is TRBJ2-3 and V is TRBV28, with D possibly being TRBD1 (5 bases). The CDR3 is made up of 13 amino acids. V was clipped by 5 bases and J by 6 bases, with 12 bases between them. From germline, CDR1 is MDHEN and CDR2 SYDVKM. The CDR3 region is CASSTPRADTQYF. The CDR3, as DNA: TGTGCCAGCAGTACCCCCAGGGCGGATACGCAGTATTTT. Together with reference TRBV28 and TRBJ2-3, the CDR3 gives the full variable domain: DVKVTQSSRYLVKRTGEKVFLECVQDMDHENMFWYRQDPGLGLRLIYFSYDVKMKEKGDIPEGYSVSREKKERFSLILESASTNQTSMYLCASSTPRADTQYFGPGTRLTVL.

The rearrangement joins TRBV10-3 to TRBJ1-1; D may be TRBD1 (5 bases). Between the trimmed V and J ends, which lost 10 bases and 7 bases, there was a span of 16 bases. The CDR3 is 12 residues long. Germline V lookup: CDR1 ENHRY, CDR2 SYGVKD. CDR3 sequence reads: CATRKGSDEAFF. CDR3 in DNA: TGTGCCACCCGAAAGGGGTCAGATGAAGCTTTCTTT.

The chain joins TRBV6-5 to TRBJ1-2; no clear D. V lost 7 bases and J 8 bases, leaving 17 bases between the germline ends. Germline loops: CDR1 MNHEY, CDR2 SVGAGI. The CDR3 has 13 residues. CDR3 sequence (DNA): TGTGCCAGCAAGGAGGGTCCCCCGAGCGGCTACACCTTC. Its translation is CASKEGPPSGYTF.

The chain couples TRBV15 to TRBJ2-7, with 7 bases matching TRBD2. CDR1 LNHNV and CDR2 YYDKDF come from the germline V gene (reference sequence). The CDR3 is made up of 14 amino acids. V trimming: 0 bases; J trimming: 2 bases; junction bases outside the gene matches: 1. This CDR3 is CATSRDAGAYEQYF. DNA for the CDR3: TGTGCCACCAGCAGAGATGCGGGGGCCTACGAGCAGTACTTC. The full variable domain, its missing parts supplied by reference TRBV15 and TRBJ2-7, is DAMVIQNPRYQVTQFGKPVTLSCSQTLNHNVMYWYQQKSSQAPKLLFHYYDKDFNNEADTPDNFQSRRPNTSFCFLDIRSPGLGDTAMYLCATSRDAGAYEQYFGPGTRLTVT.

The V call is TRBV5-1, the J call TRBJ2-5, with 8 nucleotides matching TRBD2. The CDR3 is 17 residues long. Germline V lookup: CDR1 SGHRS, CDR2 YFSETQ. V was pared by 4 bases and J by 3 bases, with 14 bases of the junction left unmatched. The CDR3 coding sequence is TGCGCCAGCAGCGCCCACGGGCGGGAGGCACCAAAAGAGACCCAGTACTTC. Translated: CASSAHGREAPKETQYF.

The chain employs TRBV28 and TRBJ2-4, with D unclear. CDR1 and CDR2 (germline): MDHEN, SYDVKM. The CDR3 has 13 amino acids. V lost 1 base and J 8 bases, leaving 9 bases between the germline ends. The CDR3 bases are TGTGCCAGCAGTTTATCCGGGTACGACATTCAGTACTTC. Protein: CASSLSGYDIQYF.

The chain is built from TRBV5-6 and TRBJ1-2; 10 bases map to TRBD1. The CDR3 consists of 15 residues. The germline V gene encodes CDR1 SGHDT and CDR2 YYEEEE. With 5 bases clipped from V and 3 bases from J, the junction kept 7 bases outside the gene matches. The CDR3 here is CASRRQGAADYGYTF. Here the CDR3 DNA reads TGTGCCAGCAGGCGACAGGGGGCGGCGGACTATGGCTACACCTTC. The full variable domain, completed using reference TRBV5-6 and TRBJ1-2, is DAGVTQSPTHLIKTRGQQVTLRCSPKSGHDTVSWYQQALGQGPQFIFQYYEEEERQRGNFPDRFSGHQFPNYSSELNVNALLLGDSALYLCASRRQGAADYGYTFGSGTRLTVV.

The DNA for the CDR3 is TGTGCCAGCAGCAAAGGAGCTTATCAGCCCCAGCATTTT. This codes for CASSKGAYQPQHF. V usage is TRBV21-1 and J usage is TRBJ1-5. TRBV21-1 is listed as a pseudogene. CDR3 length equals 13 residues.